These 21 T cell receptor beta chains originate from one sample sequenced in a study of blood T cell repertoires in COVID-19. Method: immunoSEQ multiplex PCR; TCRdb's copy keeps in-frame clones and lacks some. The table records about 130,000 clones, about 86% of them present only once. The sample taken for sequencing was PBMCs or T cells enriched from blood (not recorded which). Source of these receptors: a man aged 45-65 years who had recovered from COVID-19.

The rearrangement uses TRBV3-1 (or the pseudogene TRBV3-2) and TRBJ2-7, with 16 positions matching TRBD2. V lost 4 bases, J lost 3 bases, and 3 bases stayed unmatched. The CDR3 consists of 16 residues. Per germline, CDR1 LGHDT and CDR2 YNNKEL (reference sequence). CDR3 sequence: CASSPGLAGGLYEQYF. The CDR3, as DNA: TGTGCCAGCAGCCCGGGACTAGCGGGGGGGCTCTACGAGCAGTACTTC.

The count of this clone is one. This chain uses TRBV5-6 with TRBJ2-3; possibly TRBD1 for D (5 bases). Trimming removed 1 base from V and 1 base from J, with 7 bases in between. There are 14 residues in the CDR3. Germline V gene lookup returns CDR1 SGHDT and CDR2 YYEEEE. The CDR3 DNA reads TGTGCCAGCAGCTTGACCAGGGGCACAGATACGCAGTATTTT. Translated, it gives CASSLTRGTDTQYF.

The chain combines TRBV7-8 with TRBJ2-7, with 10 bases matching TRBD1. The length of the CDR3 is 15 residues. Per the germline V gene, CDR1 is SGHVS and CDR2 is FQNEAQ. J lost 1 base, V lost 1 base, and 1 base had no gene match. For the CDR3, the DNA is TGTGCCAGCAGCTTAGAGGGACAGGGGTCCTACGAGCAGTACTTC. The encoded protein is CASSLEGQGSYEQYF.

This rearrangement joins TRBV28 to TRBJ1-2; D unresolved. The CDR3 contains 13 residues. Germline CDR1 reads MDHEN; CDR2 reads SYDVKM. Trimming pared 3 bases from V and 4 bases from J, leaving 9 bases between. CDR3 residues: CASSFRGFYGYTF. In DNA, the CDR3 is TGTGCCAGCAGTTTCCGGGGTTTCTATGGCTACACCTTC.

This clone has only a few counts. Other DNA sequences of this sample code for an identical CDR3. The V and J genes are TRBV7-2 and TRBJ1-2; 7 bases match TRBD1. This CDR3 has 15 amino acids. Germline trimming cut 5 bases from V and 1 base from J; bases unmatched to any gene: 7. Germline-derived CDR1 and CDR2 are SGHTA and FQGNSA. The CDR3 is CASSPRQGDNYGYTF. The DNA of the CDR3 is TGTGCCAGCAGCCCCCGACAGGGTGATAACTATGGCTACACCTTC.

V and J are TRBV6-2 or TRBV6-3 and TRBJ2-7; perhaps TRBD1 as D (5 bases). V was shortened by 2 bases and J by 4 bases, with 18 bases between the two germline ends. This CDR3 has 16 residues. Germline V gene lookup returns CDR1 MNHEY and CDR2 SVGEGT. The CDR3 DNA is TGTGCCAGCAGTTACAAACCAGGGAATCGGTCTTACGAGCAGTACTTC. Its protein product is CASSYKPGNRSYEQYF.

The sample holds a few counts of this clone. The chain is built from TRBV10-2 and TRBJ2-3, with 8 bases aligning to TRBD2. This CDR3 is 16 amino acids long. Germline-derived CDR1 and CDR2 are WSHSY and SAAADI. Trimming took 2 bases from V and 0 from J; bases not matched to a gene: 4. The CDR3 here is CASSEGSGASTDTQYF. CDR3 DNA sequence: TGCGCCAGCAGTGAGGGTAGCGGGGCTAGCACAGATACGCAGTATTTT.

The chain recombines TRBV19 with TRBJ1-6; 7 nucleotides line up with TRBD1. Germline assignment: CDR1 LNHDA and CDR2 SQIVND (reference sequence). J was trimmed by 9 bases and V by 5 bases; bases with no gene match: 10. This CDR3 has 15 residues. CDR3 loop: CASSSRDRNSSPLHF. The CDR3 bases are TGTGCCAGTAGTTCCCGGGACAGAAATTCTTCACCCCTCCACTTT.

The rearrangement joins TRBV30 to TRBJ1-3, with D uncertain. Trimming took 0 bases from V and 4 from J, leaving 7 bases between them. The CDR3 has 13 residues. Per the germline V gene, CDR1 is GTSNPN and CDR2 is SVGIG (reference sequence). CDR3 DNA: TGTGCCTGGAGTGTCAGTTCAGGAAACACCATATATTTT. Translating it yields CAWSVSSGNTIYF.

This CDR3 reads CASSRKDSVLEPQHF. The CDR3 DNA reads as TGTGCCAGTAGTCGCAAGGACAGTGTTTTAGAGCCCCAGCATTTT. J is TRBJ1-5 and V is TRBV19; possibly TRBD1 for D (6 bases). The germline V gene has CDR1 LNHDA and CDR2 SQIVND (reference sequence). The V gene lost 5 bases and the J gene lost 8 bases, with 19 bases spanning the gap. The CDR3 spans 15 residues.

This chain connects TRBV5-6 to TRBJ1-2, with 8 bases fitting TRBD1. Germline CDR1 is SGHDT and CDR2 is YYEEEE. V lost 4 bases to trimming and J lost 5 bases; unmatched junction nucleotides: 10. The CDR3 is 15 residues long. CDR3 residues: CASSPDRATTYGYTF. DNA for the CDR3: TGTGCCAGCAGCCCGGACAGGGCCACAACTTATGGCTACACCTTC. Full variable domain (outside the CDR3, taken from reference TRBV5-6 and TRBJ1-2): DAGVTQSPTHLIKTRGQQVTLRCSPKSGHDTVSWYQQALGQGPQFIFQYYEEEERQRGNFPDRFSGHQFPNYSSELNVNALLLGDSALYLCASSPDRATTYGYTFGSGTRLTVV.

The CDR3 DNA sequence: TGTGCCAGCAGCTTGGAGGGGGTGGTGACTAATGAAAAACTGTTTTTT. Translated: CASSLEGVVTNEKLFF. The J gene is TRBJ1-4, the V gene TRBV5-5, with D perhaps TRBD1 (6 bases). Germline assignment: CDR1 SGHKS and CDR2 YYEKEE (reference sequence). The ends were cut back, 0 bases at V and 2 bases at J, with 11 bases in the middle. There are 16 residues in the CDR3.

The V and J genes are TRBV5-6 and TRBJ1-2; D might be TRBD1 (5 bases). V was pared by 1 base and J by 8 bases, with 12 bases between. The CDR3 extends over 13 amino acids. Germline CDR1 reads SGHDT; CDR2 reads YYEEEE. CDR3 coding DNA: TGTGCCAGCAGCTTGACAGGACCTTTAGGCTACACCTTC. Amino acid sequence: CASSLTGPLGYTF.

The V gene is TRBV5-4, the J gene TRBJ1-1; perhaps TRBD1 as D (6 bases). This CDR3 region has 14 residues. Trimming removed 2 bases from V and 4 bases from J, with 12 bases in between. From germline, CDR1 is SGHNT and CDR2 YYREEE (reference sequence). The CDR3 coding sequence is TGTGCCAGCAGCTTCCAGGGAGGGGGCACTGAAGCTTTCTTT. It specifies CASSFQGGGTEAFF.

The CDR3 sequence: CASSLAADRGGEQYF. In DNA form, the CDR3 reads TGCGCCAGCAGCTTGGCCGCGGACAGGGGTGGCGAGCAGTACTTC. The V and J genes are TRBV5-1 and TRBJ2-7, with TRBD1 matching 9 bases. This CDR3 spans 15 amino acids. Per the germline V gene, CDR1 is SGHRS and CDR2 is YFSETQ. The junction had 7 bases not matched to a gene; V was cut back by 0 bases and J by 6 bases. The full variable domain, with the rest looked up from reference TRBV5-1 and TRBJ2-7, is KAGVTQTPRYLIKTRGQQVTLSCSPISGHRSVSWYQQTPGQGLQFLFEYFSETQRNKGNFPGRFSGRQFSNSRSEMNVSTLELGDSALYLCASSLAADRGGEQYFGPGTRLTVT.

The V call is TRBV7-3, the J call TRBJ2-2; no reliable D call. CDR3 length: 11 residues. V lost 4 bases and J 5 bases, leaving 2 bases between the germline ends. Germline lookup yields CDR1 SGHTA and CDR2 FQGTGA. CDR3: CASSSTGELFF. The CDR3 DNA is TGTGCCAGCAGCTCTACCGGGGAGCTGTTTTTT.

CDR3: CASSAGQSVSGNTIYF. DNA for the CDR3: TGTGCCAGCAGCGCGGGACAGAGCGTCTCTGGAAACACCATATATTTT. The chain joins TRBV7-2 to TRBJ1-3, with 7 bases identical to TRBD1. Losses at the gene ends were 5 bases for V and 0 bases for J; bases not matched to a gene: 7. This CDR3 has 16 residues. CDR1 and CDR2 (germline): SGHTA, FQGNSA.

The chain is built from TRBV9 and TRBJ1-2, with 8 bases that match TRBD1. The germline V gene has CDR1 SGDLS and CDR2 YYNGEE. The CDR3 is 15 residues long. With V trimmed by 4 bases and J by 2 bases, 7 bases remained unmatched. In nucleotides, the CDR3 is TGTGCCAGCAGCCCTAGCGACAGGGGAAACTATGGCTACACCTTC. It translates to CASSPSDRGNYGYTF.

The chain has TRBV2 and TRBJ1-4; D perhaps matches TRBD1 (6 bases). The germline CDR1 and CDR2 sequences are SNHLY and FYNNEI. This CDR3 is built from 14 residues. V gave up 6 bases and J gave up 3 bases, with 11 bases separating them. The CDR3 DNA reads as TGTGCCAGCAGCCAGGGGTTGTCTAATGAAAAACTGTTTTTT. It specifies CASSQGLSNEKLFF.

The CDR3: CASSPLSAGSYEQYF. The CDR3 DNA sequence: TGTGCCAGCTCACCCCTTTCGGCAGGGTCCTACGAGCAGTACTTC. The rearrangement links TRBV18 to TRBJ2-7, with a tentative D call TRBD1 (5 bases). Trimming left V 3 bases short and J 1 base short, with 13 bases between. From germline, CDR1 is KGHSH and CDR2 LQKENI. The CDR3 extends over 15 amino acids.

This chain connects TRBV7-8 to TRBJ2-5; 10 nucleotides line up with TRBD1. Germline assignment: CDR1 SGHVS and CDR2 FQNEAQ. V lost 4 bases, J lost 5 bases, and 10 bases stayed unmatched. The CDR3 is 16 amino acids. The CDR3: CASSSIDRGRGETQYF. The DNA of the CDR3 is TGTGCCAGCAGCTCGATAGACAGGGGGCGCGGCGAGACCCAGTACTTC.